These 22 T cell receptor beta chains came from one sample sequenced in a study of T-cell reconstitution after alpha-beta-depleted transplantation in children. During its preparation, the TCRbeta library received unique molecular identifiers. In TCRdb, the PCR reads were re-called with MiXCR into one record per CDR3 protein. The sample contains around 140,000 distinct CDR3 sequences, about 8.8% of which appear only once. The sequenced sample was PBMCs, mostly from graft donor cells, obtained 180 days after TCRalphabeta/CD19-depleted stem cell transplant. The receptors derive from a female patient between 2 and 15 years old who had a stem cell transplant for congenital amegakaryocytic thrombocytopenia, so the T cells may come from the graft donor.

This clonotype was found a few times. This chain connects TRBV11-3 to TRBJ2-5; 11 nucleotides agree with TRBD2. The CDR3 has 15 amino acids. In germline, CDR1 is SGHNT, CDR2 YENEEA. The J segment lost 5 bases and the V segment lost 1 base, leaving 3 bases of the junction unmatched. The DNA of the CDR3 is TGTGCCAGCAGCTTAGGACTAGCGGGGACGGAGACCCAGTACTTC. Translated: CASSLGLAGTETQYF. Filled out from reference TRBV11-3 and TRBJ2-5, the complete variable domain reads EAGVVQSPRYKIIEKKQPVAFWCNPISGHNTLYWYLQNLGQGPELLIRYENEEAVDDSQLPKDRFSAERLKGVDSTLKIQPAELGDSAVYLCASSLGLAGTETQYFGPGTRLLVL.

This clonotype appeared a few times. The chain combines TRBV6-1 with TRBJ1-5, with 7 bases fitting TRBD1. Looked up from germline, CDR1 is MNHNS and CDR2 is SASEGT. V shed 6 bases and J 0 bases; nucleotides not matched to a gene: 5. This CDR3 region has 15 residues. In DNA form, the CDR3 reads TGTGCCAGCAGGGGGACAGTCCATAGCAATCAGCCCCAGCATTTT. Translation: CASRGTVHSNQPQHF.

This clonotype was picked up a small number of times. The chain links TRBV3-1 to TRBJ2-6; D not certain. V was trimmed by 8 bases and J by 0 bases, leaving 5 bases between them. Germline V gene lookup returns CDR1 LGHDT and CDR2 YNNKEL (reference sequence). The CDR3 is made up of 13 amino acids. As DNA, the CDR3 is TGTGCCAGCTCAGCCTCTGGGGCCAACGTCCTGACTTTC. Translation gives CASSASGANVLTF.

This clonotype was recorded many times. The chain uses TRBV2 and TRBJ1-1, with D uncertain. CDR1 is SNHLY, CDR2 FYNNEI, per germline. The CDR3 runs to 14 residues. Deletions cut 5 bases from V and 1 base from J, with 11 bases between. The CDR3 reads CASSRRTANTEAFF. The CDR3 nucleotides are TGTGCCAGCAGTCGAAGGACGGCGAACACTGAAGCTTTCTTT.

This clonotype was picked up many times. The chain uses TRBV3-1 and TRBJ2-5; D ambiguous. The CDR3 sequence is 14 residues long. Trimming cost V 0 bases and J 7 bases, with 12 bases left between them. Germline CDR1 reads LGHDT; CDR2 reads YNNKEL (reference sequence). The CDR3 loop is CASSQDVPSGTQYF. The CDR3 bases are TGTGCCAGCAGCCAAGATGTACCCTCGGGGACCCAGTACTTC.

This clonotype was observed many times. The chain combines TRBV28 with TRBJ2-1; 12 positions agree with TRBD2. Trimming at V came to 5 bases and at J to 1 base, leaving 3 bases not matched to a gene. This CDR3 has 16 residues. The germline V gene has CDR1 MDHEN and CDR2 SYDVKM. CDR3 residues: CASSITSGGSYNEQFF. CDR3 nucleotide sequence: TGTGCCAGCAGTATAACTAGCGGGGGGTCCTACAATGAGCAGTTCTTC.

The chain combines TRBV5-1 with TRBJ2-1; D could derive from TRBD1 or TRBD2 (6 bases each). Germline lookup yields CDR1 SGHRS and CDR2 YFSETQ. The CDR3 has 16 residues. The V end was cut by 4 bases, the J end by 4 bases, with 18 bases between. The CDR3 DNA follows: TGCGCCAGCAGCCTCGGAGGGGGGTTGGGGTACAATGAGCAGTTCTTC. Amino acid sequence: CASSLGGGLGYNEQFF.

This clonotype was counted at least ten times. This chain uses TRBV7-9 with TRBJ2-5, with D possibly being TRBD1 or TRBD2 (5 bases each). CDR3 length: 15 amino acids. V gave up 7 bases and J gave up 3 bases, with 18 bases separating them. Looked up from germline, CDR1 is SEHNR and CDR2 is FQNEAQ (reference sequence). The CDR3 DNA follows: TGTGCCAGCATACCGAACCGGGACCCCAAAGAGACCCAGTACTTC. It is translated as CASIPNRDPKETQYF. Full variable domain (remainder filled in from reference TRBV7-9 and TRBJ2-5): DTGVSQNPRHKITKRGQNVTFRCDPISEHNRLYWYRQTLGQGPEFLTYFQNEAQLEKSRLLSDRFSAERPKGSFSTLEIQRTEQGDSAMYLCASIPNRDPKETQYFGPGTRLLVL.

This clonotype was detected only a few times. A read error may account for a junction end that differs from germline. The rearrangement uses TRBV7-3 and TRBJ2-6, with TRBD1 as a possible D gene (5 bases). The CDR3 has 17 amino acids. Germline CDR1 and CDR2: SGHTA and FQGTGA. CDR3 sequence reads: CASSLGPSRSGANGLTF. The CDR3 DNA reads as TGTGCCAGCAGCTTAGGTCCGAGTCGCTCTGGGGCCAACGGCCTGACTTTC.

This clonotype was seen more than once but under ten times. This chain uses TRBV7-9 with TRBJ1-5; D unclear. Germline CDR1 and CDR2: SEHNR and FQNEAQ (reference sequence). The V gene lost 5 bases and the J gene lost 4 bases, with 18 bases spanning the gap. The CDR3 consists of 16 residues. CDR3 sequence (DNA): TGTGCCAGCAGCGATACCGGGCACGCAACAAATCAGCCCCAGCATTTT. Protein sequence: CASSDTGHATNQPQHF.

This clonotype was seen many times. The chain joins TRBV7-2 to TRBJ2-5, with TRBD2 as a possible D gene (5 bases). The CDR3 contains 15 residues. The V and J ends lost 4 bases and 5 bases respectively, with 17 bases between them. CDR1 is SGHTA and CDR2 is FQGNSA in the germline V gene. As DNA, the CDR3 is TGTGCCAGCAGCTCCCGGACTGGCCCCGGGGAGACCCAGTACTTC. It codes for CASSSRTGPGETQYF.

This chain connects TRBV6-2 or TRBV6-3 to TRBJ1-5, with D possibly matching TRBD1 (5 bases). V shed 2 bases and J shed 5 bases, with 13 bases lying between them. CDR3 length equals 15 residues. In germline, CDR1 is MNHEY, CDR2 SVGEGT. In nucleotides, the CDR3 is TGTGCCAGCAGTTACCGACAGCAAAGGTATCAGCCCCAGCATTTT. Translated, it gives CASSYRQQRYQPQHF.

This clonotype was picked up a small number of times. This rearrangement joins TRBV6-5 to TRBJ2-1, with 8 bases lining up with TRBD2. The germline V gene encodes CDR1 MNHEY and CDR2 SVGAGI. The CDR3 is made up of 15 amino acids. V lost 4 bases to trimming and J lost 6 bases; unmatched junction nucleotides: 8. CDR3 sequence (DNA): TGTGCCAGCAGTTTGCCGGGGGGGCTCGGCAATGAGCAGTTCTTC. This gives the protein CASSLPGGLGNEQFF.

This clonotype occurred many times. This chain links TRBV18 with TRBJ2-3, with D unresolved. This CDR3 contains 13 residues. Trimming stripped 2 bases from V and 4 bases from J, with 7 bases between. Germline assignment: CDR1 KGHSH and CDR2 LQKENI. The DNA of the CDR3 is TGTGCCAGCTCACCAGGCACAGCAGATACGCAGTATTTT. This gives the protein CASSPGTADTQYF. Looking up the rest from reference TRBV18 and TRBJ2-3 gives the full variable domain: NAGVMQNPRHLVRRRGQEARLRCSPMKGHSHVYWYRQLPEEGLKFMVYLQKENIIDESGMPKERFSAEFPKEGPSILRIQQVVRGDSAAYFCASSPGTADTQYFGPGTRLTVL.

This clonotype occurred many times. The chain recombines TRBV7-2 with TRBJ1-6, with 7 positions matching TRBD1. J gave up 8 bases and V 2 bases, and 6 bases lay outside the gene matches. The CDR3 contains 15 residues. The germline V gene encodes CDR1 SGHTA and CDR2 FQGNSA. Here the CDR3 DNA reads TGTGCCAGCAGCTTATCGACAGGGATTGATTCACCCCTCCACTTT. Translated, it gives CASSLSTGIDSPLHF.

This clonotype was picked up many times. This chain links TRBV12-3 or TRBV12-4 with TRBJ1-1; 8 nucleotides match TRBD1. There are 13 residues in the CDR3. The V and J ends lost 6 bases and 7 bases, in that order; junction bases with no gene match: 7. The CDR3 loop is CASRRQGRGEAFF. For the CDR3, the DNA is TGTGCCAGCAGAAGACAGGGGAGGGGTGAAGCTTTCTTT.

This clonotype occurred many times. The chain couples TRBV12-3 or TRBV12-4 to TRBJ2-7; possibly TRBD1 for D (6 bases). The CDR3 extends over 13 amino acids. V was cut by 1 base and J by 5 bases, with 9 bases left in between. This CDR3 reads CASSLEAGDEQYF. CDR3 coding DNA: TGTGCCAGCAGTTTAGAGGCAGGGGACGAGCAGTACTTC.

This clonotype was picked up many times. The chain has TRBV5-1 and TRBJ2-1; the D is unclear. V was clipped by 0 bases and J by 3 bases, with 10 bases between them. Germline V gene sequence: CDR1 SGHRS, CDR2 YFSETQ. The CDR3 length is 15 residues. CDR3 amino acids: CASSLVAALYNEQFF. The CDR3 DNA follows: TGCGCCAGCAGCTTGGTGGCTGCTCTCTACAATGAGCAGTTCTTC. The full variable domain, with the rest looked up from reference TRBV5-1 and TRBJ2-1, is KAGVTQTPRYLIKTRGQQVTLSCSPISGHRSVSWYQQTPGQGLQFLFEYFSETQRNKGNFPGRFSGRQFSNSRSEMNVSTLELGDSALYLCASSLVAALYNEQFFGPGTRLTVL.

This clonotype has a count of ten or more. The chain has TRBV29-1 and TRBJ2-3; a weak D match, TRBD1 (5 bases). This CDR3 spans 15 amino acids. The V gene's germline CDR1 is SQVTM and CDR2 ANQGSEA. Trimming pared 7 bases from V and 0 bases from J, leaving 17 bases between. The CDR3 reads CSAPIPSGSTDTQYF. CDR3 nucleotide sequence: TGCAGCGCCCCGATACCCTCAGGGAGCACAGATACGCAGTATTTT.

To note about this clonotype: This may be a read error: a much more frequent sequence differs by one nucleotide. The chain uses TRBV29-1 and TRBJ2-7; 10 nucleotides line up with TRBD1. The germline V gene encodes CDR1 SQVTM and CDR2 ANQGSEA. Germline trimming cut 6 bases from V and 4 bases from J; bases unmatched to any gene: 12. The CDR3 contains 15 residues. For the CDR3, the DNA is TGCAGCGTACTCCCTCTGGGACAGGGGAGGTACGAGCAGTACTTC. Protein sequence: CSVLPLGQGRYEQYF.

The chain links TRBV30 to TRBJ2-2, with 7 bases aligning to TRBD1. The germline gives CDR1 GTSNPN, CDR2 SVGIG (reference sequence). The CDR3 is 13 residues long. Losses at the gene ends were 4 bases for V and 4 bases for J; bases not matched to a gene: 3. The CDR3 nucleotides read TGTGCCTGGATGACAGGGCTCACCGGGGAGCTGTTTTTT. Amino acid sequence: CAWMTGLTGELFF.

In this sample, this clonotype turned up many times. The genes are TRBV24-1 and TRBJ2-7; D is possibly TRBD1 (6 bases). CDR3 length equals 15 residues. With 3 bases removed from V and 5 bases from J, the gap between germline ends came to 16 bases. Germline-derived CDR1 and CDR2 are KGHDR and SFDVKD. The CDR3 loop reads CATSDPGTPAHEQYF. The CDR3 DNA reads as TGTGCCACCAGTGATCCCGGGACACCGGCCCACGAGCAGTACTTC.